A single sample is the source of the 23 T cell receptor beta chains below, sequenced in a study of OX40 agonist ivuxolimab in advanced cancers. TCRdb's copy holds only in-frame clones and misses some; the assay was immunoSEQ multiplex PCR. This sample has about 55,000 clones, with over 70% found just once. Sequencing was performed on CD4+ or CD8+ T cells sorted from blood, taken in a trial of the OX40 agonist ivuxolimab. The receptors come from an adult with an advanced solid tumor such as melanoma, head and neck, liver or kidney cancer.

CDR3 DNA sequence: TGTGCCAGCAGTTCCGGACTTCGAGGCTACACCTTC. Its protein product is CASSSGLRGYTF. V usage is TRBV28 and J usage is TRBJ1-2; D is unresolved. The germline gives CDR1 MDHEN, CDR2 SYDVKM. This CDR3 is built from 12 residues. V dropped 4 bases and J dropped 8 bases, with 11 bases sitting between them.

V and J are TRBV28 and TRBJ1-2, with D maybe TRBD1 (6 bases). Trimming cost V 6 bases and J 10 bases, with 21 bases left between them. Germline V gene data show CDR1 as MDHEN and CDR2 as SYDVKM. This CDR3 is built from 14 residues. The CDR3 bases are TGTGCCAGCAGACGCCGCCGGGACAAAGAGACCTACACCTTC. Translation gives CASRRRRDKETYTF.

This chain uses TRBV28 with TRBJ2-7; the D is unclear. The V gene's germline CDR1 is MDHEN and CDR2 SYDVKM. V was cut by 10 bases and J by 2 bases, with 12 bases left in between. The CDR3 is 12 amino acids. This chain's CDR3 is CAIAGVTYEQYF. CDR3 in DNA: TGTGCCATTGCTGGGGTTACCTACGAGCAGTACTTC. Full variable domain (rest looked up from reference TRBV28 and TRBJ2-7): DVKVTQSSRYLVKRTGEKVFLECVQDMDHENMFWYRQDPGLGLRLIYFSYDVKMKEKGDIPEGYSVSREKKERFSLILESASTNQTSMYLCAIAGVTYEQYFGPGTRLTVT.

The J gene is TRBJ2-5, the V gene TRBV19; the D gene is possibly TRBD1 (5 bases). Germline V lookup: CDR1 LNHDA, CDR2 SQIVND (reference sequence). The V end was cut by 3 bases, the J end by 4 bases, with 9 bases between. The CDR3 has 13 amino acids. The CDR3 DNA is TGTGCCAGTAGTATTCAGGGCGTAGAGACCCAGTACTTC. This encodes CASSIQGVETQYF.

This rearrangement joins TRBV4-3 to TRBJ1-2; perhaps TRBD1 as D (5 bases). Germline V gene lookup returns CDR1 LGHNA and CDR2 YSLEER. V lost 0 bases and J 10 bases, leaving 12 bases between the germline ends. This CDR3 region has 13 residues. The CDR3 loop reads CASSQEGKGTYTF. The CDR3 DNA reads as TGCGCCAGCAGCCAAGAAGGGAAGGGGACCTACACCTTC.

The chain employs TRBV5-1 and TRBJ1-3; no definite D call. Trimming removed 0 bases at V and 2 bases at J, with 9 bases between. CDR1 is SGHRS, CDR2 YFSETQ, per germline. The CDR3 has 15 residues. Written as DNA, the CDR3 is TGCGCCAGCAGCTTGGCATGGGTCCCTGGAAACACCATATATTTT. Translation gives CASSLAWVPGNTIYF.

The sample holds a few counts of this clone. Other DNA sequences within the sample encode an identical CDR3. This chain uses TRBV28 with TRBJ1-2, with no clear D. V lost 4 bases to trimming and J lost 1 base, with 10 bases between them. The CDR3 sequence is 14 residues long. The germline V gene has CDR1 MDHEN and CDR2 SYDVKM. The CDR3 DNA follows: TGTGCCAGCAGTTCCTCGCCGCTTAACTATGGCTACACCTTC. Translating it yields CASSSSPLNYGYTF.

The chain uses TRBV5-6 and TRBJ1-4; D is undetermined. From germline, CDR1 is SGHDT and CDR2 YYEEEE. CDR3 length equals 15 residues. V lost 3 bases to trimming and J lost 5 bases, with 14 bases between them. The CDR3 loop is CASSSTGSRNEKLFF. The CDR3 nucleotides are TGTGCCAGCAGCTCGACCGGGAGTCGCAATGAAAAACTGTTTTTT.

The chain carries TRBV5-4 and TRBJ1-4; D perhaps matches TRBD1 (5 bases). Trimming left V 2 bases short and J 12 bases short, with 14 bases between. Germline V gene lookup returns CDR1 SGHNT and CDR2 YYREEE (reference sequence). There are 13 residues in the CDR3. CDR3 nucleotide sequence: TGTGCCAGCAGCTTAAGCCAGCAAGGGGAACTGTTTTTT. This sequence encodes CASSLSQQGELFF.

The chain has TRBV7-2 and TRBJ1-2; D might be TRBD1 (6 bases). The CDR3 spans 14 residues. The germline gives CDR1 SGHTA, CDR2 FQGNSA. The germline V and J ends were trimmed by 5 bases and 1 base, with 11 bases remaining between them. The CDR3 is CASSAQQGNYGYTF. For the CDR3, the DNA is TGTGCCAGCAGCGCCCAACAGGGTAACTATGGCTACACCTTC.

The chain employs TRBV27 and TRBJ2-3, with 15 bases aligning to TRBD2. Germline CDR1 and CDR2: MNHEY and SMNVEV (reference sequence). The junction had 15 bases not matched to a gene; V was cut back by 8 bases and J by 3 bases. CDR3 length equals 19 residues. The CDR3 sequence is CASRPGLAGGWDRTDTQYF. In nucleotides, the CDR3 is TGTGCCAGCCGACCGGGACTAGCGGGAGGATGGGATAGGACAGATACGCAGTATTTT.

Concerning this clone itself: The same CDR3 arises from other DNA sequences in this sample as well. The chain recombines TRBV6-5 with TRBJ1-5; tentative D call: TRBD1 (5 bases). Germline lookup yields CDR1 MNHEY and CDR2 SVGAGI. The CDR3 contains 15 residues. Trimming left V 5 bases short and J 2 bases short, with 13 bases between. This CDR3 reads CASSPRSGGNQPQHF. The CDR3, as DNA: TGTGCCAGCAGTCCAAGGTCGGGGGGCAATCAGCCCCAGCATTTT.

This sequence joins TRBV12-5 and TRBJ2-1; 9 bases agree with TRBD2. With V trimmed by 3 bases and J by 9 bases, 6 bases remained unmatched. The germline gives CDR1 LGHNT, CDR2 FRNRAP. The CDR3 is made up of 14 amino acids. The CDR3 loop is CASGLGREGVEQFF. The CDR3 DNA follows: TGTGCTAGTGGTTTAGGGCGGGAGGGCGTTGAGCAGTTCTTC.

This sequence joins TRBV27 and TRBJ1-2; no firm D call. V was shortened by 5 bases and J by 4 bases, with 14 bases between the two germline ends. This CDR3 has 14 residues. Germline V CDR1 and CDR2: MNHEY, SMNVEV (reference sequence). CDR3 sequence (DNA): TGTGCCAGCAGTATGAAGGGATACACCTATGGCTACACCTTC. The encoded protein is CASSMKGYTYGYTF.

This clone counts as large (0.1 to 1%). The chain uses TRBV19 and TRBJ1-2, with 7 bases aligning to TRBD1. Per germline, CDR1 LNHDA and CDR2 SQIVND (reference sequence). Trimming at V came to 7 bases and at J to 2 bases, leaving 10 bases not matched to a gene. The CDR3 has 15 residues. CDR3 nucleotide sequence: TGTGCCAGTATCCCAGGACAGGAGAGGAACTATGGCTACACCTTC. Residues: CASIPGQERNYGYTF.

This clone has only one observation. The chain uses TRBV30 and TRBJ1-5; no definite D call. Germline-derived CDR1 and CDR2 are GTSNPN and SVGIG (reference sequence). The CDR3 contains 15 residues. V shed 2 bases and J shed 0 bases, with 11 bases lying between them. The CDR3 DNA sequence: TGTGCCTGGAGTCGGAAACACAATAGCAATCAGCCCCAGCATTTT. Translated: CAWSRKHNSNQPQHF.

The chain links TRBV9 to TRBJ1-1; the D is unclear. This CDR3 spans 15 amino acids. Per germline, CDR1 SGDLS and CDR2 YYNGEE. V was clipped by 2 bases and J by 4 bases, with 15 bases between them. The CDR3 reads CASSVTPAGSTEAFF. The CDR3 bases are TGTGCCAGCAGCGTTACCCCCGCGGGTAGCACTGAAGCTTTCTTT.

The chain links TRBV28 to TRBJ2-2; 7 positions match TRBD2. With 5 bases clipped from V and 4 bases from J, the junction kept 7 bases outside the gene matches. The CDR3 runs 15 residues. Germline CDR1 is MDHEN and CDR2 is SYDVKM. The DNA for the CDR3 is TGTGCCAGCAGTCGTGCGGGAGCCGGCACCGGGGAGCTGTTTTTT. Translating it yields CASSRAGAGTGELFF.

This clone has just one count. The genes are TRBV29-1 and TRBJ2-7; TRBD2 is a possible D gene (5 bases). The V and J ends lost 6 bases and 0 bases respectively, with 6 bases between them. The CDR3 has 11 amino acids. From germline, CDR1 is SQVTM and CDR2 ANQGSEA. The CDR3 DNA sequence: TGCAGCGTCCGGGACTCCTACGAGCAGTACTTC. Residues: CSVRDSYEQYF.

J is TRBJ2-5 and V is TRBV7-2; D not certain. CDR1 and CDR2 from the germline V gene are SGHTA and FQGNSA. This CDR3 is 13 amino acids long. The V and J ends lost 1 base and 0 bases respectively, with 3 bases between them. The CDR3 region has the DNA TGTGCCAGCAGCTTAGTCTACCAAGAGACCCAGTACTTC. Translated, it gives CASSLVYQETQYF.

The CDR3 loop is CASTGLGTWGNTIYF. DNA of the CDR3: TGTGCCAGCACCGGCCTCGGGACTTGGGGAAACACCATATATTTT. The V call is TRBV6-6, the J call TRBJ1-3; tentative D call: TRBD1 (5 bases). V was cut by 7 bases and J by 4 bases, with 17 bases left in between. Looked up from germline, CDR1 is MNHNY and CDR2 is SVGAGI (reference sequence). The CDR3 totals 15 residues.

This chain links TRBV5-1 with TRBJ2-5; D unresolved. Germline V gene data show CDR1 as SGHRS and CDR2 as YFSETQ. The CDR3 runs to 14 residues. Trimming took off 4 bases at V and 5 bases at J, with 15 bases between the two ends. DNA for the CDR3: TGCGCCAGCAGCGTGGGTGGGCCTCGGGAGACCCAGTACTTC. This sequence encodes CASSVGGPRETQYF.

The chain couples TRBV29-1 to TRBJ2-3, with D unclear. CDR1 and CDR2 from the germline V gene are SQVTM and ANQGSEA. The V end lost 6 bases, the J end lost 6 bases, and 7 bases lay between the germline ends. The CDR3 runs 10 residues. The CDR3: CSVGTDTQYF. In DNA, the CDR3 is TGCAGCGTCGGTACGGATACGCAGTATTTT.